This is a list of T cell receptor beta chains from one sample in a study of blood T cells in healthy people across ages. TCRdb used MiXCR to reprocess the 5' RACE reads, holding one entry per CDR3 protein. The table lists fewer than 800,000 distinct CDR3 sequences, 49% of them singletons. Input material: blood. The receptors come from an older woman in good health. Each CDR3 is given with its conserved first and last residue. The D gene is left open where the match is weak. Clone size is stated in some rows and not others, as once, few, many or a class when expanded.

>TRBJ1-1|few|TRBV20-1|-
CSARAGGDTEAFF
TGCAGTGCTAGGGCCGGAGGGGACACTGAAGCTTTCTTT
>TRBJ2-4|few|TRBV12-3/TRBV12-4|-
CASSFARRGLAKNIQYF
TGTGCCAGCAGTTTCGCCCGTCGCGGACTAGCCAAAAACATTCAGTACTTC
>TRBJ2-3|-|TRBV12-3/TRBV12-4|-
CASSQRRSGTDTQYF
TGTGCCAGCAGTCAACGGAGAAGCGGGACAGATACGCAGTATTTT
>TRBJ1-4|-|TRBV5-1|-
CASSLYGLMGEKLFF
TGCGCCAGCAGCTTGTATGGGTTAATGGGCGAAAAACTGTTTTTT
>TRBJ1-4|few|TRBV4-3|-
CASSQRRVTDEKLFF
TGCGCCAGCAGCCAGCGGAGGGTCACCGATGAAAAACTGTTTTTT
>TRBJ2-6|-|TRBV4-2|-
CASSQVGYSGANVLTF
TGTGCCAGCAGCCAAGTTGGGTACTCTGGGGCCAACGTCCTGACTTTC
>TRBJ2-1|-|TRBV9|-
CASSPQGVTGVESSYNEQFF
TGTGCCAGCAGCCCCCAGGGGGTAACGGGAGTGGAAAGCTCCTACAATGAGCAGTTCTTC
>TRBJ2-1|-|TRBV6-5|-
CASYSGADEQFF
TGTGCCAGTTACTCTGGAGCGGATGAGCAGTTCTTC
>TRBJ1-4|-|TRBV29-1|-
CSVQNEKLFF
TGCAGCGTACAAAATGAAAAACTGTTTTTT
>TRBJ2-7|-|TRBV7-2|-
CASSLDGSRTDEQYF
TGTGCCAGCAGCTTAGACGGGAGTAGGACTGACGAGCAGTACTTC